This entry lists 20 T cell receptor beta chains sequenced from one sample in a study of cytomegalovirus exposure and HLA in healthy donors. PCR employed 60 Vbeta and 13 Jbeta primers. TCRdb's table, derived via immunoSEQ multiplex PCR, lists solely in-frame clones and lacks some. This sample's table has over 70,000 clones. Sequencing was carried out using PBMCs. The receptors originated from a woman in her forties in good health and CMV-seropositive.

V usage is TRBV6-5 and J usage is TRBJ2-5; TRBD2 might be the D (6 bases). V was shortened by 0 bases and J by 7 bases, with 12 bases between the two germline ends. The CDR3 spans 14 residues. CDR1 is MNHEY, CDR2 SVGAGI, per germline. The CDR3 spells CASSYSPREVTQYF. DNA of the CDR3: TGTGCCAGCAGTTACTCTCCCAGGGAGGTGACCCAGTACTTC.

CDR3 residues: CASSDGRTTPLEQYF. CDR3 coding DNA: TGTGCCAGCAGTGACGGCAGGACAACCCCCCTCGAGCAGTACTTC. The chain carries TRBV2 and TRBJ2-7; perhaps TRBD1 as D (5 bases). V lost 3 bases to trimming and J lost 6 bases, with 18 bases between them. CDR1 and CDR2 (germline): SNHLY, FYNNEI. This CDR3 region has 15 residues.

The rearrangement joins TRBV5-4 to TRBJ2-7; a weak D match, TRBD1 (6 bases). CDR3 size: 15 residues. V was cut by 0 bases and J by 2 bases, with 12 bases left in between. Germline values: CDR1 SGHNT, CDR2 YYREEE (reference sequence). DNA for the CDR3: TGTGCCAGCAGCTTGGCGGGACACAATCCCTACGAGCAGTACTTC. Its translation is CASSLAGHNPYEQYF.

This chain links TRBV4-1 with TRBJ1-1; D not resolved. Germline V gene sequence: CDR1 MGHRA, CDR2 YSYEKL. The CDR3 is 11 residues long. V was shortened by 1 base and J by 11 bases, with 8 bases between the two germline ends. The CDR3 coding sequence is TGCGCCAGCAGCCAAGGAGAAAACGCTTTCTTT. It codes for CASSQGENAFF.

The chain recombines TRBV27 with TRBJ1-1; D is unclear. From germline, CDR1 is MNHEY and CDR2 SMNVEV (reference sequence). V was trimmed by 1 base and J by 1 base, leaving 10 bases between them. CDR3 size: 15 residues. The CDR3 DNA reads TGTGCCAGCAGTTTATATGGCCTCAAGAACACTGAAGCTTTCTTT. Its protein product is CASSLYGLKNTEAFF.

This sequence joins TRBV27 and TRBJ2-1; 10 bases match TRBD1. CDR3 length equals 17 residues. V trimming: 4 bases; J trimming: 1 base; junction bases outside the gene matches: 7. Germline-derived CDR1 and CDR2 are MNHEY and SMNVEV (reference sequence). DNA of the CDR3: TGTGCCAGCAGTTCAGCCCGGGGACAGGGGTCCTACAATGAGCAGTTCTTC. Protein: CASSSARGQGSYNEQFF.

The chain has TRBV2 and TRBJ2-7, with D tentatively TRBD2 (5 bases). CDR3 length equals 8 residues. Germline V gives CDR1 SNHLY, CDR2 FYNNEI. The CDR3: CASSDGSV. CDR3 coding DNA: TGTGCCAGCAGTGATGGGAGTGTC.

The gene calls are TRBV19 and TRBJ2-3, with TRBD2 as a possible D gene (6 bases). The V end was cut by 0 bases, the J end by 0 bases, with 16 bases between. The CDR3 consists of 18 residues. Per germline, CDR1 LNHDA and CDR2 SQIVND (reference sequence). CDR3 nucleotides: TGTGCCAGTAGTATAGATCTCGGCGGGACCCCTAGCACAGATACGCAGTATTTT. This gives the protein CASSIDLGGTPSTDTQYF.

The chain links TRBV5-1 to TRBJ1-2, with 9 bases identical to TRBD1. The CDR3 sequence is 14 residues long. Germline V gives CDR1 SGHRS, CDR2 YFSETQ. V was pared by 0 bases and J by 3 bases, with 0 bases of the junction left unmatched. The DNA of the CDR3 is TGCGCCAGCAGCTTGGGGACAGGGGACTATGGCTACACCTTC. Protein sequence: CASSLGTGDYGYTF.

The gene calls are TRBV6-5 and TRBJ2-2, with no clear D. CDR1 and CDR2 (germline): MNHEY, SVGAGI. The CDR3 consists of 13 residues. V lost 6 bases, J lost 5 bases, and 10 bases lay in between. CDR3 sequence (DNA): TGTGCCAGCAGCTCGCGAAGAACCGGGGAGCTGTTTTTT. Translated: CASSSRRTGELFF.

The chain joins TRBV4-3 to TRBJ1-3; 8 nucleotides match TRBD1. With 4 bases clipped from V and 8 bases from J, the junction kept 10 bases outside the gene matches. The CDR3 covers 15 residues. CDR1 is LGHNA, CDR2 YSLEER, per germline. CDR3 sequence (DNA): TGCGCCAGCAGCCCGACCGGGACAGGTTGGCACACCATATATTTT. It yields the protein CASSPTGTGWHTIYF.

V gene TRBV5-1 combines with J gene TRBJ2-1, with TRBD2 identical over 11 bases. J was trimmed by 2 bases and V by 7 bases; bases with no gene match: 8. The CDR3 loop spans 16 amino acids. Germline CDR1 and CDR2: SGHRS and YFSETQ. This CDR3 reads CASDTGLAAPYNEQFF. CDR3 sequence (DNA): TGCGCCAGCGACACGGGACTAGCGGCCCCCTACAATGAGCAGTTCTTC.

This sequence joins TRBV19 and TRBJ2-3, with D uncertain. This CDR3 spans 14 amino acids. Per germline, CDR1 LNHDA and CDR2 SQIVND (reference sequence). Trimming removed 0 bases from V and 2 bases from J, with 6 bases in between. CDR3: CASSIETNTDTQYF. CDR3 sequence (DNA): TGTGCCAGTAGTATAGAGACAAACACAGATACGCAGTATTTT. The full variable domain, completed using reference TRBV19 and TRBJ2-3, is DGGITQSPKYLFRKEGQNVTLSCEQNLNHDAMYWYRQDPGQGLRLIYYSQIVNDFQKGDIAEGYSVSREKKESFPLTVTSAQKNPTAFYLCASSIETNTDTQYFGPGTRLTVL.

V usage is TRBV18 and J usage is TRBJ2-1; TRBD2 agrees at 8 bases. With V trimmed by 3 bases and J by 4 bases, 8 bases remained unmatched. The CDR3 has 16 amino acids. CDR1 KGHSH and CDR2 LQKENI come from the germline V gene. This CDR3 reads CASSPWTSNEYNEQFF. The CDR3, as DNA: TGTGCCAGCTCACCCTGGACTAGCAACGAGTACAATGAGCAGTTCTTC. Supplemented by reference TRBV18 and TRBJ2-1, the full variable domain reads NAGVMQNPRHLVRRRGQEARLRCSPMKGHSHVYWYRQLPEEGLKFMVYLQKENIIDESGMPKERFSAEFPKEGPSILRIQQVVRGDSAAYFCASSPWTSNEYNEQFFGPGTRLTVL.

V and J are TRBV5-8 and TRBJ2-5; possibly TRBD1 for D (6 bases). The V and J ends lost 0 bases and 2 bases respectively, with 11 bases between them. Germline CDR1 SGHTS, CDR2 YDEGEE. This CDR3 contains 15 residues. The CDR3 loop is CASSLGTDLQETQYF. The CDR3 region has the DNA TGTGCCAGCAGCTTGGGGACAGACCTTCAAGAGACCCAGTACTTC.

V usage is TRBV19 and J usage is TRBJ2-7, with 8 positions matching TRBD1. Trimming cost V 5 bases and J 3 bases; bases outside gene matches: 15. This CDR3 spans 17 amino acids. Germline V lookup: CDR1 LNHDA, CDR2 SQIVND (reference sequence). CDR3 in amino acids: CASSDRGPYLTFYEQYF. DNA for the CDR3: TGTGCCAGTAGTGACAGGGGACCTTACTTGACATTCTACGAGCAGTACTTC.

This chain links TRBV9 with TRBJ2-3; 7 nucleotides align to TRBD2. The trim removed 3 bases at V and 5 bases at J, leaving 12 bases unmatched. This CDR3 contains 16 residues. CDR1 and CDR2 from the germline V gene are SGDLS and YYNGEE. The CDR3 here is CASSGHPAGSKDTQYF. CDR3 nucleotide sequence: TGTGCCAGCAGCGGCCACCCAGCGGGGTCGAAAGATACGCAGTATTTT.

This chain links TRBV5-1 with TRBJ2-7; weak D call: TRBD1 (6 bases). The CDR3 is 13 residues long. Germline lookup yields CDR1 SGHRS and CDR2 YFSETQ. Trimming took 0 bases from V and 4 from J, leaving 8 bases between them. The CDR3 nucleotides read TGCGCCAGCAGCTTGGGACAGGTTTACGAGCAGTACTTC. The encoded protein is CASSLGQVYEQYF.

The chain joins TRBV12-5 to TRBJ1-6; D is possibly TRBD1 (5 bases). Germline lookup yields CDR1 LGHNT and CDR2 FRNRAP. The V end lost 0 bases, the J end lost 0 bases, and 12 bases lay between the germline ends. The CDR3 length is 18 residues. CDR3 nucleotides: TGTGCTAGTGGTTTGGTACTGGGGGGGAGCTCCTATAATTCACCCCTCCACTTT. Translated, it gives CASGLVLGGSSYNSPLHF.

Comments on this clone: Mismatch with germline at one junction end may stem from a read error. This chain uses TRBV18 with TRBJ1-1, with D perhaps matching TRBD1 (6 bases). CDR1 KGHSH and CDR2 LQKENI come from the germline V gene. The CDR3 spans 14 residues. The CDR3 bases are TGTGCCAGCCCACCAACCGGGGCGGGGGACAAAGCTTTCTTT. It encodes CASPPTGAGDKAFF.